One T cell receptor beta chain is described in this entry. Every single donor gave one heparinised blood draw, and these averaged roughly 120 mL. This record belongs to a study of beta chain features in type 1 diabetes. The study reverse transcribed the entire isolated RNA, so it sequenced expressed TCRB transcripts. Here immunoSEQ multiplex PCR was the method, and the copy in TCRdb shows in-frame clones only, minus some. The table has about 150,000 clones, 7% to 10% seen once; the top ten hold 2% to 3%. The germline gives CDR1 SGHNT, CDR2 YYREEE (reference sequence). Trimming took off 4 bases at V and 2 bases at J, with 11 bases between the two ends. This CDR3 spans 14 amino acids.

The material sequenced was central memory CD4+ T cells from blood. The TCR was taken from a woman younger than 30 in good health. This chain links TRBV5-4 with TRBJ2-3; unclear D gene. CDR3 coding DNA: TGTGCCAGCAGCCTTGACACGAACACAGATACGCAGTATTTT. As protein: CASSLDTNTDTQYF.